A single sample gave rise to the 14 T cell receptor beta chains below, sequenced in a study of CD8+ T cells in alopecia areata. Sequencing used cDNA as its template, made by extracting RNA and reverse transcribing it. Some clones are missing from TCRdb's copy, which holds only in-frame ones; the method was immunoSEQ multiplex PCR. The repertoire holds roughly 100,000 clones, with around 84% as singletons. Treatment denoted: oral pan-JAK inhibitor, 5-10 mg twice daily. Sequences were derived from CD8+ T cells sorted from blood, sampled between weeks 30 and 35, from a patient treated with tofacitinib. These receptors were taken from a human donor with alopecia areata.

In DNA form, the CDR3 reads TGTGCCAGCAGCTTAAAACCGGGACTAGCGGCCTCGGAGCAGTTCTTC. This sequence encodes CASSLKPGLAASEQFF. V usage is TRBV7-6 and J usage is TRBJ2-1, with 11 bases matching TRBD2. The length of the CDR3 is 16 residues. Germline trimming cut 2 bases from V and 10 bases from J; bases unmatched to any gene: 10. The germline V gene encodes CDR1 SGHVS and CDR2 FNYEAQ.

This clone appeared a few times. DNA of the CDR3: TGCAGCGTTTGGAACGCGTACGAGCAGTACTTC. It codes for CSVWNAYEQYF. The rearrangement joins TRBV29-1 to TRBJ2-7, with D unclear. Trimming took off 5 bases at V and 4 bases at J, with 9 bases between the two ends. The CDR3 sequence is 11 residues long. Germline CDR1 reads SQVTM; CDR2 reads ANQGSEA.

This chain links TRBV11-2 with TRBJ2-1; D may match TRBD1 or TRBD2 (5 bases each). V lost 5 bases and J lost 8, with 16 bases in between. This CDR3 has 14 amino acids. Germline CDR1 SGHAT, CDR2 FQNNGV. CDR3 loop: CASSPFPGPYEQFF. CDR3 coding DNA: TGTGCCAGCAGCCCGTTCCCGGGACCTTATGAGCAGTTCTTC.

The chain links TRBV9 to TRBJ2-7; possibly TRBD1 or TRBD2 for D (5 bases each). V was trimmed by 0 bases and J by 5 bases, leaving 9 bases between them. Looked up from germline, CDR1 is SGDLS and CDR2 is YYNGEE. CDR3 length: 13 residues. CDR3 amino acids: CASSVGDGNEQYF. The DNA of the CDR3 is TGTGCCAGCAGCGTAGGGGACGGGAACGAGCAGTACTTC.

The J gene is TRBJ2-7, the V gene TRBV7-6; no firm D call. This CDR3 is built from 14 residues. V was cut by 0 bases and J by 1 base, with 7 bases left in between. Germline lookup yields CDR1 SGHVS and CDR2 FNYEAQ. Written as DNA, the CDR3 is TGTGCCAGCAGCTTAGCGGTAGGGTCCTACGAGCAGTACTTC. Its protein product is CASSLAVGSYEQYF.

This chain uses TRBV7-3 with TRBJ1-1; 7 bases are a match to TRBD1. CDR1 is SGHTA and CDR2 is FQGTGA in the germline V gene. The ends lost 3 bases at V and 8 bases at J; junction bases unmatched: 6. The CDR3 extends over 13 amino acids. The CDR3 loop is CASSFDRAQEAFF. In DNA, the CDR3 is TGTGCCAGCAGCTTTGACAGGGCCCAGGAAGCTTTCTTT.

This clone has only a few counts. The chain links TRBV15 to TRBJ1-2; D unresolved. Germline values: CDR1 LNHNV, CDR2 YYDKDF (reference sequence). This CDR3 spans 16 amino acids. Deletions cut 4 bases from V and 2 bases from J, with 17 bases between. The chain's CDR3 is CATSTSGAGINYGYTF. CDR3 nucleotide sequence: TGTGCCACCAGCACCTCGGGTGCGGGGATAAACTATGGCTACACCTTC.

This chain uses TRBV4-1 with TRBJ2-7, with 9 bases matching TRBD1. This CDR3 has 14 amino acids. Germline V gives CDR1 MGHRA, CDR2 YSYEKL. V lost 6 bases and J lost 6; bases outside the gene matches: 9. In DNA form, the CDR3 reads TGCGCCAGCAGTCCGGGACAGGGAACGAGCGAGCAGTACTTC. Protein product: CASSPGQGTSEQYF.

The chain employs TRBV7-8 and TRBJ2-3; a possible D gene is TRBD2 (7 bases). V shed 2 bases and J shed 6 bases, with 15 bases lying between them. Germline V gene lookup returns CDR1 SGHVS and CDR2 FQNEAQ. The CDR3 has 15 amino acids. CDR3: CASSLLSGGPDTQYF. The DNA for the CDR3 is TGTGCCAGCAGCTTATTGTCCGGGGGGCCGGATACGCAGTATTTT. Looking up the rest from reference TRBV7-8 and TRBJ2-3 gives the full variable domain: GAGVSQSPRYKVAKRGQDVALRCDPISGHVSLFWYQQALGQGPEFLTYFQNEAQLDKSGLPSDRFFAERPEGSVSTLKIQRTQQEDSAVYLCASSLLSGGPDTQYFGPGTRLTVL.

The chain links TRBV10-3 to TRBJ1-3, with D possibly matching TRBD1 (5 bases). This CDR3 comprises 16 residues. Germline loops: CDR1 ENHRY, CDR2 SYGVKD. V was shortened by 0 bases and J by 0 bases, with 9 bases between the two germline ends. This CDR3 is CAISESGTGSGNTIYF. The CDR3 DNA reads TGTGCCATCAGTGAGTCTGGCACAGGCTCTGGAAACACCATATATTTT.

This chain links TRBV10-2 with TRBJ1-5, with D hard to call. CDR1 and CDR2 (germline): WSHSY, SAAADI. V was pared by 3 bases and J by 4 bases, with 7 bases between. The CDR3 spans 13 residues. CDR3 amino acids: CASSEGLNQPQHF. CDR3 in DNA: TGCGCCAGCAGTGAAGGGTTGAATCAGCCCCAGCATTTT.

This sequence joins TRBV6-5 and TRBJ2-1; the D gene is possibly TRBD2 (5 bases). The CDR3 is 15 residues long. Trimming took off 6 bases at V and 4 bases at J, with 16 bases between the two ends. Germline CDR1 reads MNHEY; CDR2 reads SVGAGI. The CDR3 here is CASSLTEGDYNEQFF. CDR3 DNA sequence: TGTGCCAGCAGCCTTACAGAGGGTGATTACAATGAGCAGTTCTTC.

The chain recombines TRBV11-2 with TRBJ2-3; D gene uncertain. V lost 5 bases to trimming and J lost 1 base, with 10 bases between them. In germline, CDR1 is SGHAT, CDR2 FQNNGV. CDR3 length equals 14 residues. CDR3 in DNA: TGTGCCAGCAGCGGGAAATCTGGCACAGATACGCAGTATTTT. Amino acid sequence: CASSGKSGTDTQYF.

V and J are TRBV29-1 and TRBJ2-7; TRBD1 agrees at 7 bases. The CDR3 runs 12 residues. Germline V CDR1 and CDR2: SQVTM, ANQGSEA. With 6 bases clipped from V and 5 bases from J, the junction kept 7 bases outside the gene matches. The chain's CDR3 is CSVPGQTNEQYF. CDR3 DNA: TGCAGCGTCCCGGGACAGACGAACGAGCAGTACTTC.